Presented here are 31 T cell receptor beta chains from one specimen sequenced in a study of blood T cells in healthy people across ages. A J-beta primer mix and a sample-barcoded 5' primer were used in a second PCR of about 7 to 12 cycles. Each CDR3 protein gets one entry after TCRdb re-called the 5' RACE reads with MiXCR. The sample records approximately 690,000 distinct CDR3 sequences, roughly 53% being singletons. The sequencing input was blood. These receptors originate from a man between 60 and 70 years old in good health.

At least ten counts were recorded for this clonotype. The chain combines TRBV6-1 with TRBJ1-1, with 8 bases matching TRBD1. V shed 8 bases, J shed 5 bases, and the junction held 10 bases outside the gene matches. Germline CDR1 and CDR2: MNHNS and SASEGT. The CDR3 loop spans 14 amino acids. The CDR3 loop is CASSGDRRGTEAFF. The DNA of the CDR3 is TGTGCCAGCTCGGGGGACAGGCGGGGGACTGAAGCTTTCTTT.

This clonotype was recorded a few times. This sequence joins TRBV7-9 and TRBJ2-6; D is undetermined. Germline V gives CDR1 SEHNR, CDR2 FQNEAQ (reference sequence). V lost 4 bases to trimming and J lost 4 bases, with 8 bases between them. The CDR3 length is 14 residues. The CDR3 sequence: CASSSTAGANVLTF. The CDR3 DNA is TGTGCCAGCAGCTCGACCGCGGGGGCCAACGTCCTGACTTTC. Full variable domain (missing parts from reference TRBV7-9 and TRBJ2-6): DTGVSQNPRHKITKRGQNVTFRCDPISEHNRLYWYRQTLGQGPEFLTYFQNEAQLEKSRLLSDRFSAERPKGSFSTLEIQRTEQGDSAMYLCASSSTAGANVLTFGAGSRLTVL.

The chain is built from TRBV10-3 and TRBJ1-2, with D perhaps matching TRBD1 (5 bases). The V and J ends lost 4 bases and 5 bases respectively, with 14 bases between them. The germline CDR1 and CDR2 sequences are ENHRY and SYGVKD. There are 14 residues in the CDR3. CDR3: CAISVEGKYYGYTF. CDR3 sequence (DNA): TGTGCCATCAGTGTTGAGGGGAAGTATTATGGCTACACCTTC.

The chain employs TRBV6-5 and TRBJ1-2; D is unclear. Germline assignment: CDR1 MNHEY and CDR2 SVGAGI. Trimming cost V 5 bases and J 7 bases, with 20 bases left between them. CDR3 length: 15 residues. This CDR3 is CASSPAGQSRPGYTF. The DNA for the CDR3 is TGTGCCAGCAGTCCTGCGGGCCAGAGCCGACCTGGCTACACCTTC.

The CDR3 protein is CASSLEGQRQETQYF. Written as DNA, the CDR3 is TGCGCCAGCAGCTTGGAAGGGCAGCGTCAAGAGACCCAGTACTTC. This chain uses TRBV5-1 with TRBJ2-5, with unresolved D. V was pared by 0 bases and J by 2 bases, with 11 bases between. The CDR3 length is 15 residues. Germline V gene sequence: CDR1 SGHRS, CDR2 YFSETQ.

The V call is TRBV7-2, the J call TRBJ1-5; D is undetermined. V shed 3 bases and J shed 0 bases, with 12 bases lying between them. The CDR3 has 16 residues. The germline V gene has CDR1 SGHTA and CDR2 FQGNSA. The CDR3 region has the DNA TGTGCCAGCAGCTTGATGGGAACAGCTAGCAATCAGCCCCAGCATTTT. Its protein is CASSLMGTASNQPQHF.

This chain connects TRBV9 to TRBJ2-1; D is possibly TRBD2 (5 bases). The CDR3 has 12 residues. CDR1 and CDR2 from the germline V gene are SGDLS and YYNGEE. With 0 bases removed from V and 10 bases from J, the gap between germline ends came to 8 bases. The CDR3 sequence is CASSVDEGEQFF. The CDR3 DNA follows: TGTGCCAGCAGCGTAGACGAGGGCGAGCAGTTCTTC.

The V call is TRBV4-1, the J call TRBJ1-2; the D gene is possibly TRBD1 (5 bases). Germline lookup yields CDR1 MGHRA and CDR2 YSYEKL. Trimming removed 0 bases at V and 5 bases at J, with 10 bases between. This CDR3 is 14 amino acids long. For the CDR3, the DNA is TGCGCCAGCAGCCAAGAGATCCAGGGTTATGGCTACACCTTC. This codes for CASSQEIQGYGYTF.

The sample holds many counts of this clonotype. The rearrangement joins TRBV10-3 to TRBJ2-5; weak D call: TRBD2 (5 bases). Germline CDR1 and CDR2: ENHRY and SYGVKD. The V and J ends lost 2 bases and 4 bases respectively, with 8 bases between them. The CDR3 has 13 amino acids. CDR3 in DNA: TGTGCCATCAGTGAGAGCGGATTAGAGACCCAGTACTTC. The encoded protein is CAISESGLETQYF.

The chain uses TRBV5-1 and TRBJ1-5; possibly TRBD1 for D (5 bases). The V gene's germline CDR1 is SGHRS and CDR2 YFSETQ. The CDR3 runs 15 residues. V lost 3 bases, J lost 3 bases, and 13 bases lay in between. CDR3 coding DNA: TGCGCCAGCAGCTCCGCCGGGGGACCCAATCAGCCCCAGCATTTT. It specifies CASSSAGGPNQPQHF.

The rearrangement links TRBV12-3 or TRBV12-4 to TRBJ2-4, with 8 bases that match TRBD1. The CDR3 spans 11 residues. The V gene end was trimmed by 4 bases and the J gene end by 12 bases; junction bases not matched to a gene: 2. As DNA, the CDR3 is TGTGCCAGCAGTTCCGGACAGGGTCAGTACTTC. Residues: CASSSGQGQYF.

The chain recombines TRBV20-1 with TRBJ2-1; 11 nucleotides match TRBD2. V shed 5 bases and J 5 bases; nucleotides not matched to a gene: 5. This CDR3 comprises 14 residues. The germline gives CDR1 DFQATT, CDR2 SNEGSKA (reference sequence). The CDR3 DNA reads TGCAGTGCTTCCCCGACTAGCGGGGACAATGAGCAGTTCTTC. Amino acids: CSASPTSGDNEQFF.

This chain uses TRBV18 with TRBJ1-1; TRBD1 agrees at 7 bases. The V gene end was trimmed by 8 bases and the J gene end by 4 bases; junction bases not matched to a gene: 4. The germline V gene has CDR1 KGHSH and CDR2 LQKENI. The CDR3 covers 12 residues. The CDR3 sequence is CASARDSTEAFF. CDR3 nucleotide sequence: TGTGCCAGCGCGCGGGACAGCACTGAAGCTTTCTTT. The full variable domain, its missing parts supplied by reference TRBV18 and TRBJ1-1, is NAGVMQNPRHLVRRRGQEARLRCSPMKGHSHVYWYRQLPEEGLKFMVYLQKENIIDESGMPKERFSAEFPKEGPSILRIQQVVRGDSAAYFCASARDSTEAFFGQGTRLTVV.

V is TRBV27 and J is TRBJ2-7, with D unresolved. The closer fit of TRBJ2-5 to the DNA end suggests the J call may be wrong. This CDR3 comprises 13 residues. Germline V gene lookup returns CDR1 MNHEY and CDR2 SMNVEV (reference sequence). The CDR3 region is CASSPSFGETQYF. In DNA form, the CDR3 reads TGTGCCAGCAGTCCGAGCTTTGGAGAGACCCAGTACTTC.

This clonotype was recorded once. The V and J genes are TRBV12-3 or TRBV12-4 and TRBJ2-5; TRBD1 agrees at 7 bases. The CDR3 runs 15 residues. J gave up 4 bases and V 9 bases, and 14 bases lay outside the gene matches. The CDR3, as DNA: TGTGCCAGTACCCCCACCAGGGGGATAGGAGAGACCCAGTACTTC. Residues: CASTPTRGIGETQYF.

This sequence joins TRBV11-3 and TRBJ2-5; 7 nucleotides line up with TRBD2. CDR1 is SGHNT, CDR2 YENEEA, per germline. The CDR3 is made up of 17 amino acids. The trim removed 5 bases at V and 11 bases at J, leaving 23 bases unmatched. CDR3 coding DNA: TGTGCCAGCAGCCTTGGGAGGGGCGGGGGACTTTACAATGAGCAGTACTTC. Translating gives CASSLGRGGGLYNEQYF.

The genes are TRBV7-9 and TRBJ2-3; D may match TRBD1 or TRBD2 (5 bases each). This CDR3 spans 13 amino acids. Trimming took off 5 bases at V and 14 bases at J, with 20 bases between the two ends. Germline V gene data show CDR1 as SEHNR and CDR2 as FQNEAQ (reference sequence). DNA for the CDR3: TGTGCCAGCAGCGGGAGAAATGGGGACCGGCTGTATTTT. Protein sequence: CASSGRNGDRLYF.

The V gene is TRBV10-2, the J gene TRBJ2-7; 11 positions agree with TRBD2. Germline-derived CDR1 and CDR2 are WSHSY and SAAADI. The V and J ends lost 3 bases and 0 bases, in that order; junction bases with no gene match: 1. The CDR3 has 15 residues. CDR3 coding DNA: TGCGCCAGCAGTGATCTAGCGGGGGGCTCCTACGAGCAGTACTTC. Its protein is CASSDLAGGSYEQYF.

This clonotype occurred once. CDR3 sequence reads: CSVYGLAGDTQYF. Here the CDR3 DNA reads TGCAGCGTCTACGGACTAGCGGGGGATACGCAGTATTTT. The chain carries TRBV29-1 and TRBJ2-3, with TRBD2 identical over 12 bases. With V trimmed by 6 bases and J by 6 bases, 4 bases remained unmatched. CDR3 length equals 13 residues. CDR1 is SQVTM, CDR2 ANQGSEA, per germline.

The chain couples TRBV10-3 to TRBJ2-7; D is possibly TRBD2 (5 bases). V was pared by 0 bases and J by 10 bases, with 10 bases between. The CDR3 is made up of 12 amino acids. Per the germline V gene, CDR1 is ENHRY and CDR2 is SYGVKD. CDR3 loop: CAISESEEAQYF. The CDR3 DNA sequence: TGTGCCATCAGTGAGTCAGAGGAGGCCCAGTACTTC.

The gene calls are TRBV5-5 and TRBJ2-5, with TRBD2 identical over 8 bases. The CDR3 loop spans 16 amino acids. Germline V gene lookup returns CDR1 SGHKS and CDR2 YYEKEE (reference sequence). V lost 0 bases and J lost 2; bases outside the gene matches: 6. Here the CDR3 reads CASSLAPSGGQETQYF. The CDR3 nucleotides are TGTGCCAGCAGCTTGGCGCCAAGCGGGGGACAAGAGACCCAGTACTTC.

As concerns this clonotype: At one boundary the junction diverges from the germline segment, which might be a read error. The chain carries TRBV4-2 and TRBJ2-7; 10 bases match TRBD1. CDR1 is LGHNA and CDR2 is YNFKEQ in the germline V gene. This CDR3 spans 18 amino acids. In nucleotides, the CDR3 is TGTGTCAGCAGCCAAGAACTACCGGGACAGGGGCTATCCTACGAGCAGTACTTC. Translation: CVSSQELPGQGLSYEQYF.

The chain recombines TRBV28 with TRBJ1-6, with D perhaps matching TRBD1 (6 bases). The length of the CDR3 is 17 residues. Germline V lookup: CDR1 MDHEN, CDR2 SYDVKM. V gave up 9 bases and J gave up 0 bases, with 18 bases separating them. CDR3 sequence reads: CASISRRGLSYNSPLHF. DNA for the CDR3: TGTGCCAGTATTTCCCGCAGGGGTCTCTCCTATAATTCACCCCTCCACTTT.

This chain connects TRBV20-1 to TRBJ2-5, with a possible D match to TRBD2 (5 bases). Trimming removed 0 bases at V and 0 bases at J, with 14 bases between. Germline V gene data show CDR1 as DFQATT and CDR2 as SNEGSKA (reference sequence). The CDR3 has 16 amino acids. The CDR3 spells CSARETGQRYQETQYF. The CDR3 region has the DNA TGCAGTGCTAGAGAGACCGGGCAGCGGTACCAAGAGACCCAGTACTTC.

The rearrangement links TRBV20-1 to TRBJ2-1; 10 bases align to TRBD1. J was trimmed by 5 bases and V by 5 bases; bases with no gene match: 6. Germline V gives CDR1 DFQATT, CDR2 SNEGSKA (reference sequence). The CDR3 has 14 amino acids. This CDR3 reads CSADPGQGNNEQFF. The CDR3 DNA reads TGCAGTGCTGACCCGGGACAGGGGAACAATGAGCAGTTCTTC.

This chain connects TRBV20-1 to TRBJ2-1, with TRBD2 as a possible D gene (6 bases). Germline CDR1 DFQATT, CDR2 SNEGSKA (reference sequence). Trimming removed 1 base at V and 2 bases at J, with 15 bases between. This CDR3 region has 16 residues. CDR3 DNA: TGCAGTGCTAGAGCTTACCGGGACTTACCCTACAATGAGCAGTTCTTC. This codes for CSARAYRDLPYNEQFF.

Worth noting for this clonotype: Germline is not matched at one junction end, which may reflect a read error. The genes are TRBV7-2 and TRBJ2-5, with 8 nucleotides matching TRBD1. There are 14 residues in the CDR3. The V gene's germline CDR1 is SGHTA and CDR2 FQGNSA. The CDR3 sequence is CVSSRQTGEETQYF. CDR3 nucleotide sequence: TGTGTCAGCAGCCGACAGACAGGGGAAGAGACCCAGTACTTC.

The chain recombines TRBV9 with TRBJ2-1, with TRBD2 identical over 8 bases. This CDR3 is built from 15 residues. V shed 0 bases and J 7 bases; nucleotides not matched to a gene: 6. From germline, CDR1 is SGDLS and CDR2 YYNGEE. The CDR3 reads CASSVGSGTRNEQFF. DNA of the CDR3: TGTGCCAGCAGCGTAGGTAGCGGGACTAGGAATGAGCAGTTCTTC.

The chain recombines TRBV29-1 with TRBJ1-4; 7 nucleotides line up with TRBD1. This CDR3 is 14 amino acids long. Unmatched junction bases numbered 6, after V lost 5 bases and J lost 3 bases. The germline V gene encodes CDR1 SQVTM and CDR2 ANQGSEA. In DNA, the CDR3 is TGCAGCGTTAGGGAGGGGGCGGCTAATGAAAAACTGTTTTTT. Protein: CSVREGAANEKLFF.

The DNA of the CDR3 is TGTGCCAGCAGCTGGGGCGAGACAGGCTACGAGCAGTACTTC. This encodes CASSWGETGYEQYF. This chain uses TRBV7-9 with TRBJ2-7; a weak D match, TRBD1 (6 bases). The V gene lost 4 bases and the J gene lost 3 bases, with 13 bases spanning the gap. Germline V gives CDR1 SEHNR, CDR2 FQNEAQ (reference sequence). The CDR3 runs 14 residues. Using reference TRBV7-9 and TRBJ2-7 for the parts outside the CDR3, the full variable domain is DTGVSQNPRHKITKRGQNVTFRCDPISEHNRLYWYRQTLGQGPEFLTYFQNEAQLEKSRLLSDRFSAERPKGSFSTLEIQRTEQGDSAMYLCASSWGETGYEQYFGPGTRLTVT.

The chain uses TRBV20-1 and TRBJ2-4; 12 bases are shared with TRBD2. The germline V gene encodes CDR1 DFQATT and CDR2 SNEGSKA (reference sequence). The CDR3 extends over 16 amino acids. The V gene end was trimmed by 5 bases and the J gene end by 1 base; junction bases not matched to a gene: 6. The CDR3 loop reads CSAPFGLAGAKNIQYF. The CDR3, as DNA: TGCAGTGCTCCATTTGGACTAGCGGGGGCCAAAAACATTCAGTACTTC.